Below, one T cell receptor (beta chain) is given with its context. This entry is derived from a study of cytomegalovirus exposure and HLA in healthy donors. The PCR was carried out with 60 Vbeta primers and 13 Jbeta primers. Sequenced by immunoSEQ multiplex PCR; TCRdb stores in-frame clones only, minus some. The sample records tens of thousands of clones, approximately 80% being singletons. CDR1 and CDR2 (germline): GTSNPN, SVGIG (reference sequence). V shed 3 bases and J 7 bases; nucleotides not matched to a gene: 4. CDR3 length: 13 residues. Input material: PBMCs. The rearrangement links TRBV30 to TRBJ1-4; 8 bases align to TRBD1. This clonotype originated in a male donor in good health and CMV-seronegative. This CDR3 is CAWRQGVGEKLFF. The CDR3 DNA reads as TGTGCCTGGAGACAGGGGGTTGGTGAAAAACTGTTTTTT.